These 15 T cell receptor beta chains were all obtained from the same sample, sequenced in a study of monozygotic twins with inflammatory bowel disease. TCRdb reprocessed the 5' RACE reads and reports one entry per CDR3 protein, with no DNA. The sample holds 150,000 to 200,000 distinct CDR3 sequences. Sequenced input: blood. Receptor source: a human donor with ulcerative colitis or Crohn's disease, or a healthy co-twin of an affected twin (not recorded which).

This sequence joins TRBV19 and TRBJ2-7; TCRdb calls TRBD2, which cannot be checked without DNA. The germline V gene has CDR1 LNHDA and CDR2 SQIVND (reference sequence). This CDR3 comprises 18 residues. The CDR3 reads CASSIHHGTSGRPYEQYF.

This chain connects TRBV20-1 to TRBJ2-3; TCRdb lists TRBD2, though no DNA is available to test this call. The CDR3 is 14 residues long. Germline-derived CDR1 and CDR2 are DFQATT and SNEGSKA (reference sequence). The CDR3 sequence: CSAIRTSGRDTQYF.

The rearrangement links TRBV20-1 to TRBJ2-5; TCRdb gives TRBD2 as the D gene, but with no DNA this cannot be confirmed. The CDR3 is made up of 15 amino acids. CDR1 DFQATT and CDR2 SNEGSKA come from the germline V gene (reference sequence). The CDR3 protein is CSARARGLLRETQYF.

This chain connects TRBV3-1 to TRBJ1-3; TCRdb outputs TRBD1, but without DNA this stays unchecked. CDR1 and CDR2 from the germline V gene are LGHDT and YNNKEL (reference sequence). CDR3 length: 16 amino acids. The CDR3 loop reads CASSQGGAVSGNTIYF.

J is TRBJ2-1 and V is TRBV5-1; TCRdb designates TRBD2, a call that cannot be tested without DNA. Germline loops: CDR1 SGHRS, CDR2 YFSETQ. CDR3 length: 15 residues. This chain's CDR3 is CASSRLLAGDNEQFF.

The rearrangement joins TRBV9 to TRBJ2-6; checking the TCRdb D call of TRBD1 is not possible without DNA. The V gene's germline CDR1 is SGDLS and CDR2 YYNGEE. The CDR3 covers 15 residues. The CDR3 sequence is CASSPGISGANVLTF. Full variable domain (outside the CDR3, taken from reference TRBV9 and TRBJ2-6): DSGVTQTPKHLITATGQRVTLRCSPRSGDLSVYWYQQSLDQGLQFLIQYYNGEERAKGNILERFSAQQFPDLHSELNLSSLELGDSALYFCASSPGISGANVLTFGAGSRLTVL.

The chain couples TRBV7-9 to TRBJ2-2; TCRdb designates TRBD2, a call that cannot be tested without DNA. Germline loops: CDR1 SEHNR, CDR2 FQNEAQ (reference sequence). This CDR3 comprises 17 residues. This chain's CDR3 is CASSLPPSGLNTGELFF.

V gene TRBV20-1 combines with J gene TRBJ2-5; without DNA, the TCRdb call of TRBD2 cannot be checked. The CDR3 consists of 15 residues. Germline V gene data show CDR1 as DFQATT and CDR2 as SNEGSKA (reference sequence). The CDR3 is CSALSSGGHQETQYF.

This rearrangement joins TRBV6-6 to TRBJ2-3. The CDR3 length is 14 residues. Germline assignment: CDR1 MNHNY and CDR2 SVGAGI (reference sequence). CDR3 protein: CASSYKNGLDTQYF.

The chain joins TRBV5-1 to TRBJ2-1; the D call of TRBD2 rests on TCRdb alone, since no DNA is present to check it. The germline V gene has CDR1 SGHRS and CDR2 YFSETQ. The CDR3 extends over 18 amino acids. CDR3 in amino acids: CASSLAIMAGAVQNEQFF.

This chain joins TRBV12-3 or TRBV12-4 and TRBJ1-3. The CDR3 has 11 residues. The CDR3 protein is CASSLRNTIYF.

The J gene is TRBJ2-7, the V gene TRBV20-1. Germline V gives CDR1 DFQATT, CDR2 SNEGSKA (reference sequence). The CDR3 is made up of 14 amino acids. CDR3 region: CSARGVTLTYEQYF.

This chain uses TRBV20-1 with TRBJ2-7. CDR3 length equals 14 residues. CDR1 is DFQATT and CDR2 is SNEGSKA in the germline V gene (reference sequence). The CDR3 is CSARDLLGPYEQYF.

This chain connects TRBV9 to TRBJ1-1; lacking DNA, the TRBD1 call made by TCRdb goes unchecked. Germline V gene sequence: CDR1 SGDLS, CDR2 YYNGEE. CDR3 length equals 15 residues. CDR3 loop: CASSPRGQLNTEAFF. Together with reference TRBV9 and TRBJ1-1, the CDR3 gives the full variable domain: DSGVTQTPKHLITATGQRVTLRCSPRSGDLSVYWYQQSLDQGLQFLIQYYNGEERAKGNILERFSAQQFPDLHSELNLSSLELGDSALYFCASSPRGQLNTEAFFGQGTRLTVV.

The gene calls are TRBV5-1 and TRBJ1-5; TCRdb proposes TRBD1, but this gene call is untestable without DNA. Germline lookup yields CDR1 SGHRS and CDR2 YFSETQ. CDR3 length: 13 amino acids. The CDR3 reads CASSLRGDQPQHF.